Sequencing of this TCR beta chain was carried out in a study of OX40 agonist ivuxolimab in advanced cancers. Background on the study: Ivuxolimab, an antibody that agonizes OX40 (CD134), was administered to the patients.

CDR3 length: 14 residues. Germline CDR1 SGHAT, CDR2 FQNNGV. The junction had 5 bases not matched to a gene; V was cut back by 3 bases and J by 7 bases. Sequencing was performed with immunoSEQ multiplex PCR; in TCRdb, only in-frame clones are kept and a portion is missing. Of roughly 62,000 clones in the sample, just over 85% were seen once. The source material was CD4+ or CD8+ T cells sorted from blood, sampled in a trial of the OX40 agonist ivuxolimab. This receptor was obtained from an adult with an advanced solid tumor such as melanoma, head and neck, liver or kidney cancer. The rearrangement joins TRBV11-2 to TRBJ1-4; 7 nucleotides agree with TRBD1. The CDR3 nucleotides are TGTGCCAGCAGCTTCCGGCAGGGGGGTGAAAAACTGTTTTTT. Amino acid sequence: CASSFRQGGEKLFF.